The TCR beta chain described here comes from a study of CD8 T cells in ankylosing spondylitis (dated by TCRdb to 2016 to 2017). For the study in its entirety: The study profiled T cell receptor beta repertoires in healthy donors and ankylosing spondylitis patients to find disease-linked TCR variants. Peripheral blood samples were taken, and synovial fluid was additionally collected from ankylosing spondylitis patients. The full study cohort was made up of under 30 ankylosing spondylitis patients and 108 healthy donors. Study-wide findings and limitations: Blood from ankylosing spondylitis patients appeared to be characterized by a TCR beta motif composed of about eight highly homologous amino acid variants. Some of the motif variants had been reported before in the synovial fluid and blood of reactive arthritis patients, a finding that suggests common disease-initiation mechanisms. According to the report, matched synovial fluid samples from ankylosing spondylitis patients were significantly enriched for the disease-linked clones. The disease-linked clones showed a CD8+ phenotype and occurred at relatively low frequencies in peripheral blood.

Sequencing took place on an Illumina HiSeq 2500. Quantitative 5'-RACE with molecular barcodes was the method used to prepare the TCR beta libraries. In the paper's pipeline: A new computational method, built on a probabilistic model of VDJ rearrangement, was used to identify disease-linked TCR variants. The public reads were quality trimmed at Q25 with fastp and then assembled into clones with MiXCR by TCRdb, keeping productive beta chains. Each record represents a unique CDR3 protein, reported with the most common genes and DNA among its rows. The V and J calls and clone size come from TCRdb's table, not from the authors' own analysis. Recorded for this sample are 700,000 or so distinct CDR3 sequences; 15% to 20% of them occurred a single time. The top ten clonotypes cover 15% to 20% of the sample. The CDR3 spans 15 residues, from the cysteine through the phenylalanine. Only the CDR3 DNA stays, 45 bases, in frame from base 1. At the junction V is shortened by 3 bases and J by 5 bases; bases outside the gene matches: 8. CDR1 is given as SGHTA and CDR2 as FQGTGA, both from the germline V gene.

This clonotype has just a few counts. Its cognate antigen has yet to be identified. Base qualities are missing; no much larger clone stands one base away. This TCR was recovered from a male donor with ankylosing spondylitis. The rearranged chain carries TRBV7-3 and TRBJ2-7, and 9 junctional nucleotides match TRBD1. Source material: blood, either unsorted or a sorted T cell fraction (not recorded which). The CDR3 amino acid sequence is: CASSFAGTGNHEQYF. The sequenced DNA is TGTGCCAGCAGCTTCGCCGGGACAGGGAACCACGAGCAGTACTTC.